Listed here is a single T cell receptor (beta chain). Its antigen is still unknown. It was considered stable Graves' hyperthyroidism when ophthalmopathy did not progress within 18 months. Using RNA transcripts as the source, TCR beta CDR3 regions were amplified. In the first-round RT-PCR of the TCR CDR3, the HTBI primer set was used. One entry per CDR3 protein, called by TCRdb with MiXCR from the multiplex PCR reads. Of under 650,000 distinct CDR3 sequences in the sample, 15% to 20% were seen once. Per the germline V gene, CDR1 is LGHNA and CDR2 is YNFKEQ. The CDR3 has 15 amino acids. With 0 bases clipped from V and 2 bases from J, the junction kept 4 bases outside the gene matches. The data stem from a study of T cells in Graves' hyperthyroidism and ophthalmopathy. Study-level findings and limits: A 13 V-J model separated ophthalmopathy from stable hyperthyroidism. Among clonotypes expanded in thyroid above 0.001, most were also found in blood.

This TCR was recovered from a woman under 40 with Graves' hyperthyroidism. The source material was blood. V and J are TRBV4-2 and TRBJ2-7, with 7 bases matching TRBD2. This chain's CDR3 is CASSQEASGPYEQYF. The CDR3, as DNA: TGTGCCAGCAGCCAAGAGGCTAGCGGCCCCTACGAGCAGTACTTC.